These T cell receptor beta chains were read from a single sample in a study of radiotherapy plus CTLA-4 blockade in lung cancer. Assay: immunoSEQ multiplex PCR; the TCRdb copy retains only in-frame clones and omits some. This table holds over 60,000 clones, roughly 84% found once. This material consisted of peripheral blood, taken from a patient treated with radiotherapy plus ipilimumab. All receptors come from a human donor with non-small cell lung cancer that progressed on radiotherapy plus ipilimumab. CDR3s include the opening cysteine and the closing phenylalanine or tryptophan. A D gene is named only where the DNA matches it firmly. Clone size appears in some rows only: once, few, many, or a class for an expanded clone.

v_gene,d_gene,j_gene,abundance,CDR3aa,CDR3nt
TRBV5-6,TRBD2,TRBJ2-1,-,CASSLKTSGIYNEQFF,TGTGCCAGCAGCCTGAAGACTAGCGGGATTTACAATGAGCAGTTCTTC
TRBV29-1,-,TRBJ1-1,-,CSVELTVNTEAFF,TGCAGCGTTGAACTAACAGTGAACACTGAAGCTTTCTTT
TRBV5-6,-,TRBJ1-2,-,CASSLGRKSGYTF,TGTGCCAGCAGCTTGGGGCGAAAGTCGGGCTACACCTTC
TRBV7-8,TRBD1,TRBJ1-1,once,CASSFADRGGPEAFF,TGTGCCAGCAGCTTTGCGGACAGGGGAGGCCCTGAAGCTTTCTTT
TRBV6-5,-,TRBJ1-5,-,CASRLDSYSNQPQHF,TGTGCCAGCAGATTAGACAGCTATAGCAATCAGCCCCAGCATTTT
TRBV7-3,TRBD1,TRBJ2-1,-,CASSNRDREYNEQFF,TGTGCCAGCAGCAACCGGGACAGGGAGTACAATGAGCAGTTCTTC
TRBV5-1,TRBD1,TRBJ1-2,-,CASSLVQGGYGYTF,TGCGCCAGCAGCTTGGTACAGGGGGGCTATGGCTACACCTTC
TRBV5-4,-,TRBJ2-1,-,CASSLAAGEQFF,TGTGCCAGCAGCCTGGCGGCGGGCGAGCAGTTCTTC
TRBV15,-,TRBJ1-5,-,CATSRERTLSPQHF,TGTGCCACCAGCAGAGAACGGACGCTATCGCCCCAGCATTTT
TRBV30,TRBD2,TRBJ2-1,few,CAWNLGGRGSNYEQFF,TGTGCCTGGAATTTGGGGGGGAGGGGATCTAACTATGAGCAGTTCTTC
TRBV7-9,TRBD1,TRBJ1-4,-,CASSLDPGQGEKLFF,TGTGCCAGCAGCTTAGATCCCGGACAGGGTGAAAAACTGTTTTTT
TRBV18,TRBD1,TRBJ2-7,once,CASSPTGTAHEQYF,TGTGCCAGCTCACCAACCGGGACAGCCCACGAGCAGTACTTC
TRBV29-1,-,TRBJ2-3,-,CSVAFSSTDTQYF,TGCAGCGTTGCATTCTCGAGCACAGATACGCAGTATTTT
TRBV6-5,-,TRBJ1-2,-,CASMGGGYGYTF,TGTGCCAGCATGGGCGGGGGCTATGGCTACACCTTC
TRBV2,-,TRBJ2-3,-,CASTKSDVTGSDTQYF,TGTGCCAGCACCAAGTCGGACGTTACAGGCTCAGATACGCAGTATTTT
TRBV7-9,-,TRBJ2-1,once,CASSSTDWNNEQFF,TGTGCCAGCAGCTCGACTGACTGGAATAATGAGCAGTTCTTC
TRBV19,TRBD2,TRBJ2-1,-,CASSGLAGHTGNEQFF,TGTGCCAGTAGCGGACTAGCGGGACACACGGGCAATGAGCAGTTCTTC
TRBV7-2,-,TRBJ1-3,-,CASSLVPGSGNTIYF,TGTGCCAGCAGCTTAGTGCCGGGGTCTGGAAACACCATATATTTT
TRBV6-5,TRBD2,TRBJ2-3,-,CASTILAGVTNTQYF,TGTGCCAGCACCATACTAGCGGGAGTTACGAATACGCAGTATTTT
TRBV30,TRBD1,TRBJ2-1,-,CAWSGGRGSYNEQFF,TGTGCCTGGAGTGGTGGCAGGGGGTCATACAATGAGCAGTTCTTC
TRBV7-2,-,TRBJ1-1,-,CASSLYLGLTEAFF,TGTGCCAGCAGCCTGTACTTGGGGTTGACTGAAGCTTTCTTT
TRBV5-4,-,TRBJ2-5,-,CASSLGGTGEETQYF,TGTGCCAGCAGCTTGGGGGGAACGGGGGAGGAGACCCAGTACTTC
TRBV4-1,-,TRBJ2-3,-,CASSPPGGSTDTQYF,TGCGCCAGCAGCCCTCCAGGGGGGAGCACAGATACGCAGTATTTT
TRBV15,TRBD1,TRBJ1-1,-,CATSRDWAGTAEAFF,TGTGCCACCAGCAGAGATTGGGCAGGGACAGCCGAAGCTTTCTTT
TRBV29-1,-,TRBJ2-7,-,CSVGTDTHYEQYF,TGCAGCGTGGGGACGGACACTCACTACGAGCAGTACTTC
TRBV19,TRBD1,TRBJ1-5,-,CASGGGTGVQPQHF,TGTGCCAGTGGAGGAGGGACAGGGGTTCAGCCCCAGCATTTT
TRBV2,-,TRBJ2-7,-,CASGLVTYEQYF,TGTGCCAGCGGGCTAGTCACCTACGAGCAGTACTTC
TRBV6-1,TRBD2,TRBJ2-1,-,CASSEHLAGAYNEQFF,TGTGCCAGCAGTGAGCATCTAGCGGGAGCCTACAATGAGCAGTTCTTC
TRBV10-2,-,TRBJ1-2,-,CASTGQSYGYTF,TGCGCCAGCACCGGACAGAGCTATGGCTACACCTTC
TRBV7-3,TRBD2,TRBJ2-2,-,CASSLLAGGVTGELFF,TGTGCCAGCAGCCTCCTAGCGGGAGGGGTCACCGGGGAGCTGTTTTTT
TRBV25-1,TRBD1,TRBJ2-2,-,CASRSPGQGDTGELFF,TGTGCCAGCAGGAGTCCGGGACAGGGCGACACCGGGGAGCTGTTTTTT
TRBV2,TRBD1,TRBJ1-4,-,CASRDRVEKLFF,TGTGCCAGCAGGGACAGGGTTGAAAAACTGTTTTTT
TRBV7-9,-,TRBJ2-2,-,CASSVGTPNTGELFF,TGTGCCAGCAGCGTCGGGACACCGAACACCGGGGAGCTGTTTTTT
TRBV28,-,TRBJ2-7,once,CATRGGGSSYEQYF,TGTGCCACAAGGGGGGGTGGGAGCTCCTACGAGCAGTACTTC
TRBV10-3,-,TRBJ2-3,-,CAISGGELSTDTQYF,TGTGCCATCAGTGGGGGAGAACTCAGCACAGATACGCAGTATTTT
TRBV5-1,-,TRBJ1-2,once,CASSLGRIGGYTF,TGCGCCAGCAGCTTGGGTCGGATCGGGGGCTACACCTTC
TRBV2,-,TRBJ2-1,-,CASSEMGGSYNEQFF,TGTGCCAGCAGTGAAATGGGGGGATCCTACAATGAGCAGTTCTTC
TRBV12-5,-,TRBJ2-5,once,CASGSLWQGWETQYF,TGTGCTAGTGGTTCCCTATGGCAGGGCTGGGAGACCCAGTACTTC
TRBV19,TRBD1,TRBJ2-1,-,CASSPGQGQFF,TGTGCCAGTAGTCCGGGACAGGGGCAGTTCTTC
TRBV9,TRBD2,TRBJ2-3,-,CASSVAAGRGTDTQYF,TGTGCCAGCAGCGTAGCTGCAGGGCGGGGGACAGATACGCAGTATTTT
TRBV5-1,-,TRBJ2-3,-,CASSARGDTQYF,TGCGCCAGCAGCGCCAGGGGAGATACGCAGTATTTT
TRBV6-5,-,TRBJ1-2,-,CATGGAKGVYGYTF,TGTGCCACCGGCGGGGCCAAGGGTGTCTATGGCTACACCTTC
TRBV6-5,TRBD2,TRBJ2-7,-,CASSKLAGGPYEQYF,TGTGCCAGCAGCAAACTAGCGGGAGGGCCCTACGAGCAGTACTTC
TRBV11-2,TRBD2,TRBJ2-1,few,CASNPEQAGVVGEQFF,TGTGCCAGCAACCCGGAACAAGCGGGAGTGGTTGGTGAGCAGTTCTTC
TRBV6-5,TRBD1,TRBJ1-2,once,CASSPRQGRIYGYTF,TGTGCCAGCAGTCCACGACAGGGCCGAATCTATGGCTACACCTTC
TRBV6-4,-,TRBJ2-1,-,CASSELGKSSYNEQFF,TGTGCCAGCAGTGAGTTGGGGAAGAGCTCCTACAATGAGCAGTTCTTC
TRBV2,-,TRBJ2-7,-,CASNAEGTANF,TGTGCCAGCAACGCCGAAGGGACGGCGAATTTC
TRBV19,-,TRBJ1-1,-,CASTPFYRADTEAFF,TGTGCCAGTACCCCCTTCTACCGGGCTGACACTGAAGCTTTCTTT
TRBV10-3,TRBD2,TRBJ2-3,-,CAISALAETDTQYF,TGTGCCATCAGTGCGCTAGCGGAAACAGATACGCAGTATTTT
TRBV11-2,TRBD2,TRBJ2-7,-,CASSLVAGGTQDEQYF,TGTGCCAGCAGCTTAGTTGCGGGAGGTACCCAAGACGAGCAGTACTTC
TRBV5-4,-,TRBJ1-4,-,CASSPGGTNEKLFF,TGTGCCAGCAGCCCAGGAGGTACTAATGAAAAACTGTTTTTT
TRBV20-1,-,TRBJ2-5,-,CSPVSGATQYF,TGCAGTCCTGTCTCCGGGGCGACCCAGTACTTC
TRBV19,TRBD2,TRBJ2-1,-,CASSSTGTSLNNEQFF,TGTGCCAGTAGTTCTACCGGGACTAGTCTCAACAATGAGCAGTTCTTC
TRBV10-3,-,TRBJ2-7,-,CAISASLNPITYEQYF,TGTGCCATCAGTGCCAGTCTCAACCCAATAACCTACGAGCAGTACTTC
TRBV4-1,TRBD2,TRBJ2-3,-,CASSQGVTSGRDTQYF,TGCGCCAGCAGCCAAGGGGTAACTAGCGGGAGAGATACGCAGTATTTT
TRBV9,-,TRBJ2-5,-,CASSSGLGPEAQYF,TGTGCCAGCAGCTCCGGACTGGGGCCCGAGGCCCAGTACTTC
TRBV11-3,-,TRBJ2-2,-,CASSSQTQPRGTGELFF,TGTGCCAGCAGCTCCCAGACTCAACCCCGGGGTACCGGGGAGCTGTTTTTT
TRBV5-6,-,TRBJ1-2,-,CASSFTGSSGYTF,TGTGCCAGCAGCTTTACAGGCAGTTCTGGCTACACCTTC
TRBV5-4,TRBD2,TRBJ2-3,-,CASKTASGRFTQYF,TGTGCCAGCAAAACGGCTAGCGGGAGGTTTACGCAGTATTTT
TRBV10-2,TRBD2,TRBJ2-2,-,CAGLAGVNTGELFF,TGCGCCGGACTAGCGGGAGTTAACACCGGGGAGCTGTTTTTT